This T cell receptor (beta chain) was documented in a study of blood T cell repertoires in COVID-19. Here immunoSEQ multiplex PCR was the method, and the copy in TCRdb shows in-frame clones only, minus some. The sample carries around 240,000 clones, approximately 90% recorded once. This CDR3 is built from 15 residues. V lost 6 bases and J lost 1, with 12 bases in between. Germline CDR1 MNHEY, CDR2 SVGAGI. The origin of this receptor is a man aged 45-65 years who had been exposed to COVID-19. V usage is TRBV6-5 and J usage is TRBJ2-2, with a possible D match to TRBD1 (5 bases). The sequenced sample was PBMCs or T cells enriched from blood (not recorded which). The DNA for the CDR3 is TGTGCCAGCAGGACAGTCCAACTGAACACCGGGGAGCTGTTTTTT. Translation: CASRTVQLNTGELFF.